This T cell receptor (beta chain) emerged from a study of response to subunit inactivated influenza vaccine (dated by TCRdb to between 2017 and 2018). For the wider study: The study used deep quantitative T cell receptor repertoire profiling to track responses to a trivalent subunit inactivated influenza vaccine. The research as a whole found: The authors suggested that each seasonal influenza vaccination may recruit only a limited number of new T cells.

As for this clonotype: The target of this receptor is not known. Base-call qualities are not available, and no considerably larger clone is one nucleotide away.

Taken from cysteine to phenylalanine, the CDR3 has 16 residues. The kept DNA is CDR3 alone, 48 bases in frame from the first base. From a lookup of the germline V gene (reference sequence), CDR1 and CDR2 are SEHNR and FQNEAQ. The germline V and J ends show losses of 5 bases and 2 bases respectively, and no gene match explains 7 bases of the junction. Libraries were built with RT-PCR. Sequenced using an Illumina HiSeq 2500. The public sequencing data were trimmed at Q25 with fastp and processed into clonotypes with MiXCR by TCRdb, which kept only in-frame beta chains. Entries that share a CDR3 protein sequence are merged under the most common genes and DNA. This sample has around 520,000 distinct CDR3 sequences in its table, and 25% of those were observed once. Jointly, the top ten make up under 2.5% of the sample.

This TCR derives from a man aged 45 to 65 who received an inactivated influenza vaccine. Donor details come from another sample of the same person, matched by shared clones. The chain couples TRBV7-9 to TRBJ2-3, and 10 junctional nucleotides match TRBD2. The sequencing used CD4+ T cells sorted from PBMCs, collected 5 days after vaccination. The CDR3 protein: CASSALAGGNTDTQYF. The sequence in DNA is TGTGCCAGCAGCGCCTTAGCGGGGGGTAACACAGATACGCAGTATTTT.